This TCR beta chain is from a study of OX40 agonist ivuxolimab in advanced cancers. Overall study results and limits: Normalized T-cell clonal expansion was also low in some nonresponders.

As to this clone: The antigen remains unidentified.

Germline CDR1 SQVTM, CDR2 ANQGSEA. This CDR3 is 16 amino acids long. The ends were cut back, 3 bases at V and 0 bases at J, with 16 bases in the middle. TCRdb's copy holds only in-frame clones and misses some; the assay was immunoSEQ multiplex PCR. The sample yields some 48,000 clones, roughly 78% seen once. The sample was CD4+ or CD8+ T cells sorted from blood, taken in a trial of the OX40 agonist ivuxolimab. This receptor was identified in an adult with an advanced solid tumor such as melanoma, head and neck, liver or kidney cancer. The rearrangement joins TRBV29-1 to TRBJ2-3; a weak D match, TRBD2 (6 bases). The CDR3 here is CSVDSGAILSTDTQYF. The DNA for the CDR3 is TGCAGCGTTGATAGCGGAGCAATTCTTAGCACAGATACGCAGTATTTT.